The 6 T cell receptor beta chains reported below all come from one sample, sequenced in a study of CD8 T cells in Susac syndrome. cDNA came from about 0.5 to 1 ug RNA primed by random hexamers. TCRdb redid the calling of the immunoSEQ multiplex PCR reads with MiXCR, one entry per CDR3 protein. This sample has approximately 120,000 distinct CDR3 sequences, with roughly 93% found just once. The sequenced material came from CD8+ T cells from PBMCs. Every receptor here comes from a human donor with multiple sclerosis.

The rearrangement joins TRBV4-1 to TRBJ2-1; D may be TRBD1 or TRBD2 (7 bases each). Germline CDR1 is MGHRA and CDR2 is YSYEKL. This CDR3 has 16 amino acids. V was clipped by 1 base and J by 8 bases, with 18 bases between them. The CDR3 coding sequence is TGCGCCAGCAGCCAAGCGGGGTCAGCAGGGGGGGATGAGCAGTTCTTC. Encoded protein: CASSQAGSAGGDEQFF.

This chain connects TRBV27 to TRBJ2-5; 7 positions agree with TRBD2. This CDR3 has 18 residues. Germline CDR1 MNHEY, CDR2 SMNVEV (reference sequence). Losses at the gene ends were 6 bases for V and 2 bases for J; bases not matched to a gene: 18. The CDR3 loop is CASSGVRDLRELQETQYF. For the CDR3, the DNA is TGTGCCAGCAGCGGGGTCAGGGACTTGCGGGAGCTTCAAGAGACCCAGTACTTC.

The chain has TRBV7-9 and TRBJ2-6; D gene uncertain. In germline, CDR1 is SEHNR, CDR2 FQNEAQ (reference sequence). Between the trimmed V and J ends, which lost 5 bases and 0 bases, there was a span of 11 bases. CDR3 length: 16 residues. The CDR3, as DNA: TGTGCCAGCAGCAAACAGCTCCCCTCTGGGGCCAACGTCCTGACTTTC. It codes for CASSKQLPSGANVLTF.

CDR3 in amino acids: CASKDGPAVGDTQYF. In nucleotides, the CDR3 is TGTGCCAGCAAAGATGGACCCGCAGTCGGGGATACGCAGTATTTT. V is TRBV6-2 or TRBV6-3 and J is TRBJ2-3, with D hard to call. This CDR3 comprises 15 residues. The V gene lost 7 bases and the J gene lost 6 bases, with 20 bases spanning the gap. Germline V lookup: CDR1 MNHEY, CDR2 SVGEGT.

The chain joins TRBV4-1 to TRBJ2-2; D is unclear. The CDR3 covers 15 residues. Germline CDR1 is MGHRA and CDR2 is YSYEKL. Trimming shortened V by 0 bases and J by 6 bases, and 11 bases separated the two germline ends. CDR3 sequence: CASSQDPHGPGELFF. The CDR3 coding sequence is TGCGCCAGCAGCCAAGATCCTCACGGCCCCGGGGAGCTGTTTTTT.

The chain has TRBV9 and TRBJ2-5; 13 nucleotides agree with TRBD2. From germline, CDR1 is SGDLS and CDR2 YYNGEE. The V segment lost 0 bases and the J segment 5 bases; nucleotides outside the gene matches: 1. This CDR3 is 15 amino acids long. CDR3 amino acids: CASSVGTSGGETQYF. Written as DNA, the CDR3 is TGTGCCAGCAGCGTAGGGACTAGCGGGGGCGAGACCCAGTACTTC.